The 6 T cell receptor beta chains below were found in one sample sequenced in a study of shared clonotypes between healthy human individuals. The method was immunoSEQ multiplex PCR; TCRdb's version includes in-frame clones alone and lacks a portion of them. The sample lists hundreds of thousands of clones, 70% to 80% occurring once. Sequencing was done on a sample of PBMCs. The receptors here all came from a woman in her forties in good health. Some clones in this sample may be carry-over from other donors' samples.

The rearrangement uses TRBV4-1 and TRBJ2-5, with 16 bases fitting TRBD2. The length of the CDR3 is 18 residues. Germline CDR1 and CDR2: MGHRA and YSYEKL. The J segment lost 5 bases and the V segment lost 4 bases, leaving 10 bases of the junction unmatched. CDR3 in DNA: TGCGCCAGCAGCCTAACTGGGACTAGCGGGAGGGCCGGGGAGACCCAGTACTTC. This translates into CASSLTGTSGRAGETQYF.

About this clone: Just one base apart from a much larger clone, this may be a read error. V usage is TRBV19 and J usage is TRBJ2-3; D is possibly TRBD1 or TRBD2 (6 bases each). Germline CDR1 LNHDA, CDR2 SQIVND (reference sequence). This CDR3 has 18 amino acids. CDR3 in amino acids: CVSSIGEGGALAGDTQYF. DNA for the CDR3: TGTGTCAGTAGTATAGGAGAAGGGGGAGCACTAGCAGGAGATACGCAGTATTTT.

This sequence joins TRBV7-9 and TRBJ1-1; a possible D gene is TRBD1 (5 bases). Deletions cut 2 bases from V and 3 bases from J, with 13 bases between. This CDR3 region has 15 residues. The V gene's germline CDR1 is SEHNR and CDR2 FQNEAQ (reference sequence). The CDR3 sequence: CASSLLIGADTEAFF. CDR3 nucleotides: TGTGCCAGCAGCTTATTAATTGGGGCAGACACTGAAGCTTTCTTT.

This clone showed up just a few times. This sample also contains other DNA sequences that code for the same CDR3. The V call is TRBV15, the J call TRBJ2-1; the D gene could be TRBD1 or TRBD2 (5 bases each). The CDR3 length is 15 residues. Germline V CDR1 and CDR2: LNHNV, YYDKDF (reference sequence). The V end lost 5 bases, the J end lost 4 bases, and 15 bases lay between the germline ends. As DNA, the CDR3 is TGTGCCACCAGCGGGACCAACTTCTCGTACAATGAGCAGTTCTTC. It codes for CATSGTNFSYNEQFF.

This clone was seen a handful of times. The V call is TRBV7-9, the J call TRBJ1-1; D gene uncertain. Looked up from germline, CDR1 is SEHNR and CDR2 is FQNEAQ (reference sequence). V was cut by 5 bases and J by 5 bases, with 21 bases left in between. The CDR3 runs to 16 residues. The CDR3 bases are TGTGCCAGCAGCCAACAGACCGACGTGGTTGGGACTGAAGCTTTCTTT. Translated, it gives CASSQQTDVVGTEAFF. Supplemented by reference TRBV7-9 and TRBJ1-1, the full variable domain reads DTGVSQNPRHKITKRGQNVTFRCDPISEHNRLYWYRQTLGQGPEFLTYFQNEAQLEKSRLLSDRFSAERPKGSFSTLEIQRTEQGDSAMYLCASSQQTDVVGTEAFFGQGTRLTVV.

The chain employs TRBV29-1 and TRBJ2-3; 9 bases are a match to TRBD1. Per the germline V gene, CDR1 is SQVTM and CDR2 is ANQGSEA. With 4 bases clipped from V and 4 bases from J, the junction kept 9 bases outside the gene matches. There are 15 residues in the CDR3. This chain's CDR3 is CSVGGAQGAPDTQYF. In DNA form, the CDR3 reads TGCAGCGTTGGTGGGGCACAGGGGGCCCCAGATACGCAGTATTTT.